This T cell receptor (beta chain) was captured in a study of T cells in localized non-small cell lung cancer. Profiled with immunoSEQ multiplex PCR; TCRdb holds only in-frame clones, not every one. The table lists nearly 40,000 clones, 85% to 90% of them singletons. Germline values: CDR1 MNHEY, CDR2 SVGAGI. V was pared by 7 bases and J by 4 bases, with 13 bases between. The CDR3 is 13 amino acids. The TCR originated in a man aged 18 to 50 with stage I lung adenocarcinoma. The genes are TRBV6-5 and TRBJ2-5; D might be TRBD1 or TRBD2, each matching 5 bases. The sample here was peripheral blood, taken before any cancer treatment. The CDR3 DNA follows: TGTGCCAGCACGGGGCTGGGTGGAGAGACCCAGTACTTC. This encodes CASTGLGGETQYF.